This T cell receptor (beta chain) emerged from a study of T cells in Graves' hyperthyroidism and ophthalmopathy (dated by TCRdb to between 2018 and 2021). Study-wide context: Peripheral blood samples were taken at initial diagnosis, before any treatment was given. TCR V-J signatures able to tell the groups apart were searched for in a discovery cohort of about a hundred patients, of whom more than 40 had Graves' ophthalmopathy and about 60 had stable Graves' hyperthyroidism. Prospective prediction of ophthalmopathy was tested in an independent validation cohort of fewer than 20 hyperthyroidism patients and some 17 patients who later progressed to ophthalmopathy. The roughly 91 discovery patients were randomly divided into training and test sets at a 7:3 ratio. In addition, the study compared T-cell repertoires in thyroid tissue and in blood from five or six Graves' hyperthyroidism patients. Once sampling was done, hyperthyroidism patients were given methimazole at a starting dose of 30 mg daily, whereas ophthalmopathy patients were given high-dose intravenous methylprednisolone. TCR Vbeta CDR3 sequencing of 135 peripheral blood samples (over 40 ophthalmopathy, 75 to 85 hyperthyroidism and roughly 17 progressor patients) is reported in the paper.

TCR beta CDR3 regions were amplified from RNA transcripts. The first round of RT-PCR for the TCR CDR3 was performed with the HTBI primer set and the Qiagen OneStep RT-PCR kit. A second multiplex PCR round built the libraries, followed by size selection and purification. The libraries were sequenced on an Illumina HiSeq2000 using paired-end 100 bp reads. In the original analysis: SOAPnuke was used to process the raw data, throwing out any read that contained adapters or uncalled bases, had a mean Phred below 15, or lacked an exact constant-primer or identifier match. High-quality paired reads were merged with COPE v1.2.5, and unique nucleotide sequences were defined as clonotypes. MiTCR v1.1 was used to align the clonotypes against IMGT TRBV, TRBD and TRBJ reference segments. The analysis was restricted to V-J combinations with a frequency above 0.0001, which together covered 99% to 99.2% of the repertoires. The TCS score was defined as the ratio of F50 (clonal expansion) to E x V (chaos), calculated using BLOSUM62-based TCRdist between CDR3 peptides within each V-J. Welch's t-statistics and random forest reduced 450 to 600 V-J features to 13, which were used in a naive Bayes classifier (R e1071). The raw public data were reprocessed by TCRdb itself: fastp quality trimming at Q25, MiXCR clonotype calling, in-frame beta chains only. Each CDR3 protein appears once, grouped with its most common genes and DNA. The V and J calls were determined by TCRdb, not by the authors. Here the sample has about 350,000 distinct CDR3 sequences; around a sixth occur a single time. About 14% of the sample belongs to the ten largest clones.

The full study reports these points: A 13 V-J signature model separated ophthalmopathy from stable hyperthyroidism, with about 90% sensitivity and 81.08% specificity in cross-validation and 80%/75% in testing. Blood samples also contained most of the expanded thyroid clonotypes (frequency above 0.001), which suggests that blood repertoires may reflect thyroid immune responses. During validation, the model predicted progression to ophthalmopathy a median of approximately 6 months ahead of onset, with more than 55% sensitivity and less than 85% specificity. Sample size was not statistically predetermined, and investigators were not blinded to group allocation.

Reading the germline V gene gives CDR1 SQVTM and CDR2 ANQGSEA. The cysteine opens and the phenylalanine closes a CDR3 of 13 amino acids. The entry retains the CDR3 DNA only, 39 bases that are in frame from base 1. V loses 5 bases, J loses 2 bases, and the germline ends lie 12 bases apart. Moderately to severely active disease, a Clinical Activity Score of at least 3, a NOSPECS grade of at least 4, and a duration under 3 months were present in ophthalmopathy patients. Patients with uncontrolled infections, other autoimmune diseases, pregnancy or lactation were excluded. Diagnoses were established on the basis of clinical symptoms, serum thyroxine and TRAb, thyroid ultrasound, and orbital computed tomography. Ficoll-Paque density gradient centrifugation was used to isolate PBMCs from approximately 10 ml of fresh peripheral blood. Total RNA was extracted with Trizol reagent, and quality was checked on an Agilent 2100 Bioanalyzer.

This clonotype was counted at least ten times. Its specific antigen is unknown. Base qualities are not recorded, but no much larger clone differs from it by a single base. This receptor was obtained from a woman aged 40 to 50 with Graves' ophthalmopathy. The chain employs TRBV29-1 and TRBJ1-1, with no confident D gene call. The source material was blood. The CDR3 amino acid sequence is: CSVTSLLNTEAFF. The sequenced DNA is TGCAGCGTTACGTCATTACTTAACACTGAAGCTTTCTTT.